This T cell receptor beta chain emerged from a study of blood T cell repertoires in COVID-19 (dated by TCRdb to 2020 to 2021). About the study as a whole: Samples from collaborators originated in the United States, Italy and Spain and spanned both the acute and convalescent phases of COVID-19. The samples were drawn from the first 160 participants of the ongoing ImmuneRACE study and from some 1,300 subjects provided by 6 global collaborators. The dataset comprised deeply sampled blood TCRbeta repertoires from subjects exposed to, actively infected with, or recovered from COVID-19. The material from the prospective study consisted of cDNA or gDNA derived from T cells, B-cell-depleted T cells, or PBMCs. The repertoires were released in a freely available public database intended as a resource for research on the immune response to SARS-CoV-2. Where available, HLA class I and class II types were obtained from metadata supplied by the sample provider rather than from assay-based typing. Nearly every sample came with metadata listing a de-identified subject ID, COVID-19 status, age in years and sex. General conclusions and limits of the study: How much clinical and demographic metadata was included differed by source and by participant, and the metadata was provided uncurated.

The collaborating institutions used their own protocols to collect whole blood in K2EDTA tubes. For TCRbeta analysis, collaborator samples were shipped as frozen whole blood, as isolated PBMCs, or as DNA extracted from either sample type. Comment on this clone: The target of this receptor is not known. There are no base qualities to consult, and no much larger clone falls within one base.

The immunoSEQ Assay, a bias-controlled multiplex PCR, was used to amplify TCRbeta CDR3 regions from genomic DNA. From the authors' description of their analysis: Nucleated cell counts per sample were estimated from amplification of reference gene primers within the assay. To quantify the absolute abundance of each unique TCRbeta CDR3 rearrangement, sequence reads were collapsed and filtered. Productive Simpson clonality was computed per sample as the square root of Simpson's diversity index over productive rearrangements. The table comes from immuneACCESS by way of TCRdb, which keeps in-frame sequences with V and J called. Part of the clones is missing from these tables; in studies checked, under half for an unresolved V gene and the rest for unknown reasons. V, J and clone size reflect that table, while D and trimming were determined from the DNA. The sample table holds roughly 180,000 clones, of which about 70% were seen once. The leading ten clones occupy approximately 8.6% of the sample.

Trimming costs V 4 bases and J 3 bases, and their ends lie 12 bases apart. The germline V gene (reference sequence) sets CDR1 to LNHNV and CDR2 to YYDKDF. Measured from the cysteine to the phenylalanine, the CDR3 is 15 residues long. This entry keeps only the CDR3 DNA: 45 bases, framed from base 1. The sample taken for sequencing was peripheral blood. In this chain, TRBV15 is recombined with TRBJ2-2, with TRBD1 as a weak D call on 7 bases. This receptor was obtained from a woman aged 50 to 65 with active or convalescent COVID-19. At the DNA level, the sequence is TGTGCCACCAGCAAGCAGGGGGGTGACACCGGGGAGCTGTTTTTT. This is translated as CATSKQGGDTGELFF.